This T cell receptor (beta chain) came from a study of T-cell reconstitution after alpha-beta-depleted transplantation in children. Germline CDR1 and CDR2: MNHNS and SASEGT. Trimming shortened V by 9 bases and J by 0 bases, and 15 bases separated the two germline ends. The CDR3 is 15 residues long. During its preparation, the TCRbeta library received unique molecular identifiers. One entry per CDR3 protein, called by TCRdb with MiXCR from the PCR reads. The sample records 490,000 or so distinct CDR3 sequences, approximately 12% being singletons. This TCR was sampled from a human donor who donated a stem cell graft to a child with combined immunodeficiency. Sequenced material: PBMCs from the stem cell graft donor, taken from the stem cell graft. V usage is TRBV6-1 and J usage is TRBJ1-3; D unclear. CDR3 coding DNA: TGTGCCAGTCAACGTCAGGCAATCTCTGGAAACACCATATATTTT. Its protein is CASQRQAISGNTIYF.